This T cell receptor beta chain came from a study of blood T cell repertoires in COVID-19. This clone has more than one count but fewer than ten. Profiled with immunoSEQ multiplex PCR; TCRdb holds only in-frame clones, not every one. The sample contains around 150,000 clones, 78% of which appear only once. This clonotype was obtained from a woman of 80 years or more with acute or convalescent COVID-19. Sample: peripheral blood.

Here the CDR3 DNA reads TGTGCCAGCAGTGAAGTGAGCTATAATTCACCCCTCCACTTT. This translates into CASSEVSYNSPLHF. The genes are TRBV6-1 and TRBJ1-6, with D hard to call. V lost 1 base to trimming and J lost 3 bases, with 4 bases between them. Germline lookup yields CDR1 MNHNS and CDR2 SASEGT. The CDR3 length is 14 residues.